This T cell receptor (beta chain) was identified in a study of PD-L1 blockade in urothelial cancer. Background on the study: Patients with male sex and bladder-origin urothelial cancer accounted for twenty-five of 29 enrolled. Blood was evaluated 3 weeks (second dose) and 6 weeks after therapy began.

The method was immunoSEQ multiplex PCR; TCRdb's version includes in-frame clones alone and lacks a portion of them. The sample includes 40,000 to 60,000 clones, under 90% of them seen just once. Time point denoted: pretreatment peripheral blood. Patients yielded 1 to 8 samples each, pretreatment and on-treatment. The sample was PBMCs, taken around atezolizumab (anti-PD-L1) treatment. The sequence was collected from a man between 65 and 80 years old with urothelial cancer.

Written as DNA, the CDR3 is TGTGCCATCACCCCCGGGACTAACTCCTACAATGAGCAGTTCTTC. It specifies CAITPGTNSYNEQFF. The chain joins TRBV10-3 to TRBJ2-1; 7 bases match TRBD2. This CDR3 is 15 amino acids long. Trimming cost V 7 bases and J 0 bases; bases outside gene matches: 6. Germline lookup yields CDR1 ENHRY and CDR2 SYGVKD.